This T cell receptor (beta chain) was captured by sequencing in a study of shared clonotypes between healthy human individuals. The study's findings and limits: Sharing across four donors was highest in naive CD4 (roughly 5%) and lowest in memory CD8 (roughly 0.4%).

Genomic DNA per cell subset filled all wells of several immunoSEQ plates. Using immunoSEQ multiplex PCR, the repertoire was profiled, and TCRdb retains in-frame clones only, with some absent. The sample lists about 1 million clones, around 74% occurring once. Points on this clone: Antigen specificity is unknown.

Germline loops: CDR1 MNHEY, CDR2 SVGAGI. The CDR3 consists of 16 residues. The junction had 6 bases not matched to a gene; V was cut back by 0 bases and J by 4 bases. The source is a man aged 18 to 30 in good health. The sample comprised memory CD4+ T cells sorted from blood. Indicated subset: CD45RA-negative fraction. The chain joins TRBV6-5 to TRBJ2-5; 9 bases match TRBD1. In nucleotides, the CDR3 is TGTGCCAGCAGTTACTCAGGGACAGGGTCAGCAGAGACCCAGTACTTC. It encodes CASSYSGTGSAETQYF.